This T cell receptor beta chain derives from a study of T-cell reconstitution after alpha-beta-depleted transplantation in children. Overall study results and limits: T-cell numbers and diversity, one year after transplant, stemmed largely from T cells that were newly produced. There were reportedly several hundred expanded graft clones from which alpha-beta T cells came about two months after transplant.

For TCRbeta, the library was prepared with unique molecular identifiers. TCRdb analysed the PCR reads with MiXCR anew, one entry per CDR3 protein. The table shows under 400,000 distinct CDR3 sequences, with more than 20% occurring only once. This clonotype was seen only a few times. Its matching antigen is unknown. The CDR3 contains 13 residues. Germline V gives CDR1 MNHEY, CDR2 SVGAGI. V was cut by 1 base and J by 7 bases, with 7 bases left in between. Sequencing used PBMCs, mostly from graft donor cells, obtained 180 days after TCRalphabeta/CD19-depleted stem cell transplant. The V gene is TRBV6-5, the J gene TRBJ2-2; no firm D call. This sequence was found in a male patient under 18 who had a stem cell transplant for acute lymphoblastic leukemia, so the T cells may come from the graft donor. In nucleotides, the CDR3 is TGTGCCAGCAGTTACTTGGGTAACGGGGAGCTGTTTTTT. Its protein is CASSYLGNGELFF.